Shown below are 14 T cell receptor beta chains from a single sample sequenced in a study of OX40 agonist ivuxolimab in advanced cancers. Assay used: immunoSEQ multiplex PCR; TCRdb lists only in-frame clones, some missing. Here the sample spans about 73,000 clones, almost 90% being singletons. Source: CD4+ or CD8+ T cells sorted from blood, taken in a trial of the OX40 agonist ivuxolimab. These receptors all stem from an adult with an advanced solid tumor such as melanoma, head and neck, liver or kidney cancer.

CDR3 region: CASSFGVGDTQYF. The CDR3 region has the DNA TGTGCCAGCAGCTTCGGTGTTGGAGATACGCAGTATTTT. V usage is TRBV11-2 and J usage is TRBJ2-3; D is unclear. CDR3 length: 13 amino acids. Trimming removed 3 bases from V and 5 bases from J, with 9 bases in between. Germline CDR1 reads SGHAT; CDR2 reads FQNNGV.

CDR3 sequence reads: CASSFRQDSYEQYF. The CDR3 DNA reads as TGTGCCAGCAGTTTCAGGCAGGACTCCTACGAGCAGTACTTC. V is TRBV27 and J is TRBJ2-7; D gene ambiguous. The CDR3 runs 14 residues. Germline lookup yields CDR1 MNHEY and CDR2 SMNVEV (reference sequence). V was shortened by 3 bases and J by 0 bases, with 9 bases between the two germline ends.

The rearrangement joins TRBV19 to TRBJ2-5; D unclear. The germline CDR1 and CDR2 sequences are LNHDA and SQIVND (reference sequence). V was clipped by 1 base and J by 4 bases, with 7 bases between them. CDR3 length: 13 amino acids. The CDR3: CASSIVSGETQYF. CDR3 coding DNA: TGTGCCAGTAGTATAGTGTCGGGAGAGACCCAGTACTTC.

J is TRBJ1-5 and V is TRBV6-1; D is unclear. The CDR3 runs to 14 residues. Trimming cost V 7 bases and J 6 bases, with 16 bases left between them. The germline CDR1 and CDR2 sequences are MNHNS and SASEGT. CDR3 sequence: CASIKRYRSQPQHF. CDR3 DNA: TGTGCCAGCATCAAACGGTACAGAAGTCAGCCCCAGCATTTT.

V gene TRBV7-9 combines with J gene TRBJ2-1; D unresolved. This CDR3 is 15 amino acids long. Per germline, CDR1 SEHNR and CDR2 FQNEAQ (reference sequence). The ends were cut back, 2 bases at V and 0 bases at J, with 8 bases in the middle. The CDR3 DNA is TGTGCCAGCAGCTTAAAAGCCACCTCCTACAATGAGCAGTTCTTC. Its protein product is CASSLKATSYNEQFF.

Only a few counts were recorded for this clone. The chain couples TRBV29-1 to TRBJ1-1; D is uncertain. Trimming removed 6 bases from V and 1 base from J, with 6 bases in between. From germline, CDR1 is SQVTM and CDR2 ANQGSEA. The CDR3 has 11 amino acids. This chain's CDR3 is CSVRRNTEAFF. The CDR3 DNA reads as TGCAGCGTCCGTCGGAACACTGAAGCTTTCTTT.

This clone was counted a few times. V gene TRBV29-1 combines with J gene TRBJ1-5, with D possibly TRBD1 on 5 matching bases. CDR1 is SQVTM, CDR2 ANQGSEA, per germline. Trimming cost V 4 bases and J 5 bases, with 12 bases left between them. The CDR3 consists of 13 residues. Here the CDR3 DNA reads TGCAGCGTTGCGGAGCAGGGTGATCAGCCCCAGCATTTT. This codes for CSVAEQGDQPQHF. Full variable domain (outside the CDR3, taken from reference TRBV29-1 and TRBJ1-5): SAVISQKPSRDICQRGTSLTIQCQVDSQVTMMFWYRQQPGQSLTLIATANQGSEATYESGFVIDKFPISRPNLTFSTLTVSNMSPEDSSIYLCSVAEQGDQPQHFGDGTRLSIL.

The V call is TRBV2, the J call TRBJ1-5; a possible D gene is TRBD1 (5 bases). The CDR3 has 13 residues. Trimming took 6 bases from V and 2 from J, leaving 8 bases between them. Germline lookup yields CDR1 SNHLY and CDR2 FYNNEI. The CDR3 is CASRGTGNQPQHF. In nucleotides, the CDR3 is TGTGCCAGCAGGGGGACGGGCAATCAGCCCCAGCATTTT.

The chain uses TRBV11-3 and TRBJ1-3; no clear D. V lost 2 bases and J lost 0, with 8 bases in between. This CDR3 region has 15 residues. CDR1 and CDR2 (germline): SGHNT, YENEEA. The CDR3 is CASSLTTNSGNTIYF. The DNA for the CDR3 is TGTGCCAGCAGCTTAACGACAAACTCTGGAAACACCATATATTTT.

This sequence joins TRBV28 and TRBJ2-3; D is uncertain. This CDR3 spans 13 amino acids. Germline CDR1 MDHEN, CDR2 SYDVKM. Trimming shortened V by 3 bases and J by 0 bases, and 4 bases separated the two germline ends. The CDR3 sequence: CASSFKSTDTQYF. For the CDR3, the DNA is TGTGCCAGCAGTTTCAAGAGCACAGATACGCAGTATTTT. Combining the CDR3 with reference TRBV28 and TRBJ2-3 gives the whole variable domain DVKVTQSSRYLVKRTGEKVFLECVQDMDHENMFWYRQDPGLGLRLIYFSYDVKMKEKGDIPEGYSVSREKKERFSLILESASTNQTSMYLCASSFKSTDTQYFGPGTRLTVL.

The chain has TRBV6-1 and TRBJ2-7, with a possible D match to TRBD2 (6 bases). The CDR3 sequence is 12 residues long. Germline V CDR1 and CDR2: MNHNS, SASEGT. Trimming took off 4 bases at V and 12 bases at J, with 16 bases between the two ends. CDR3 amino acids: CASSAGTAVRYF. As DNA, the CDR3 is TGTGCCAGCAGTGCCGGGACTGCGGTCAGGTACTTC.

The CDR3 loop is CASSPRSGTSGKRTDTQYF. The CDR3 nucleotides read TGTGCCAGCAGCCCCCGTTCTGGGACTAGCGGGAAGCGCACAGATACGCAGTATTTT. This chain links TRBV5-4 with TRBJ2-3, with 13 nucleotides matching TRBD2. This CDR3 region has 19 residues. With V trimmed by 4 bases and J by 1 base, 12 bases remained unmatched. Per germline, CDR1 SGHNT and CDR2 YYREEE (reference sequence).

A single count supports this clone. This CDR3 is CASRTERLTGELFF. Here the CDR3 DNA reads TGTGCCAGCCGGACAGAACGACTCACCGGGGAGCTGTTTTTT. The gene calls are TRBV2 and TRBJ2-2; weak D call: TRBD1 (6 bases). The CDR3 length is 14 residues. Germline V gene lookup returns CDR1 SNHLY and CDR2 FYNNEI. V was shortened by 8 bases and J by 4 bases, with 14 bases between the two germline ends.

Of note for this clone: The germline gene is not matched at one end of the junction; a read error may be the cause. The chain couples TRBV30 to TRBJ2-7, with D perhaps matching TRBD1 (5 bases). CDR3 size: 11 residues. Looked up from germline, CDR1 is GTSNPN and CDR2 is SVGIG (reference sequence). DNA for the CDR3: TGTGCCTGGAGTGTCCAGGGCGTAATCCACTTC. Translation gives CAWSVQGVIHF.